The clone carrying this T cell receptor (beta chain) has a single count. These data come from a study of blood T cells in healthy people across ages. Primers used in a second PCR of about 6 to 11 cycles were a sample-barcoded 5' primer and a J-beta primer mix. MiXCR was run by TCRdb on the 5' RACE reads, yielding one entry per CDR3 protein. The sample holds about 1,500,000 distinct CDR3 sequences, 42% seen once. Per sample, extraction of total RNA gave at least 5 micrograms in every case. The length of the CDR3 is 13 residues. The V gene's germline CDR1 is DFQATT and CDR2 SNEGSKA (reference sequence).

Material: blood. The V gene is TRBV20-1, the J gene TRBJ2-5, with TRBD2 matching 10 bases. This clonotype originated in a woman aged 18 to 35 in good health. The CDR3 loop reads CTSSGGSQETQYF. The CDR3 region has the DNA TGCACTTCTAGCGGGGGTTCTCAAGAGACCCAGTACTTC.